The text below deals with one T cell receptor (beta chain). Its antigen remains undetermined. Base-call qualities are not available, and no considerably larger clone is one nucleotide away. Enrolling through a virtual design, the prospective study's participants ranged in age from about 18 to 89 years and lived across roughly 24 United States geographic areas. In the prospective study, cohorts were assigned on the basis of participant-reported clinical history obtained from a screening survey and a study questionnaire. Recovered participants in ImmuneRACE Cohort 3 were defined by two consecutive negative NP/OP PCR tests, clearance by a healthcare professional, or resolution of symptoms. In the prospective study, mobile phlebotomists collected whole blood, serum and a nasopharyngeal or oropharyngeal swab from each participant. Participants in the prospective study had the option to provide additional blood draws and questionnaires over an approximately 2-month period. Before DNA extraction, prospective study blood samples were shipped either frozen or at room temperature.

The immunoSEQ Assay, a bias-controlled multiplex PCR, was used to amplify TCRbeta CDR3 regions from genomic DNA. On the authors' methods: The number of nucleated cells in each sample was estimated from the amplification of reference gene primers within the assay. To quantify the absolute abundance of each unique TCRbeta CDR3 rearrangement, sequence reads were collapsed and filtered. Productive Simpson clonality was computed per sample as the square root of Simpson's diversity index over productive rearrangements. TCRdb re-hosts the immuneACCESS table, in-frame sequences only. Its copies lack some clones; in the studies checked, an unresolved V gene accounts for under half of them, and the cause for the rest is not known. V and J calls plus clone size are reproduced from that table; the DNA served to infer D and trimming. Present in this sample are under 300,000 clones, over 80% of which were seen just once. The ten largest clones take up 1.5% to 2% of the sample.

This specimen belongs to a study of blood T cell repertoires in COVID-19 (TCRdb year 2020). Broadly, across the study: The collaborator samples originated in the United States, Italy and Spain and spanned the acute and convalescent phases of COVID-19. Samples came from the ongoing ImmuneRACE study (first 160 participants) plus 1,254 subjects from 6 global collaborators. A de-identified subject ID, COVID-19 status, age in years and sex were almost always included in the sample metadata. Where available, HLA class I and class II types were obtained from metadata supplied by the sample provider rather than from assay-based typing. The dataset comprised deeply sampled blood TCRbeta repertoires from subjects exposed to, actively infected with, or recovered from COVID-19. The material from the prospective study consisted of cDNA or gDNA derived from T cells, B-cell-depleted T cells, or PBMCs. The repertoires were made available in a free public database intended to serve as a resource for research on the immune response to SARS-CoV-2.

Broader findings and caveats from the paper: How much clinical and demographic metadata was included differed by source and by participant, and the metadata was provided uncurated.

Trimming takes 5 bases from V and 9 bases from J, and the germline ends sit 14 bases apart. CDR1 and CDR2 are read off the germline V gene (reference sequence) as MNHEY and SMNVEV. Including the terminal cysteine and phenylalanine, the CDR3 comprises 13 residues. Here the CDR3 DNA is all that survives: 39 bases in frame from base 1. This chain is built from TRBV27 and TRBJ2-1, and the D gene may be TRBD1, 5 bases matching. Sample: PBMCs or T cells enriched from blood (not recorded which). The receptor was isolated from a woman aged 18 to 35 who had recovered from COVID-19. The CDR3 protein: CASSGPGAGEQFF. The nucleotide sequence reads TGTGCCAGCAGTGGGCCTGGGGCTGGTGAGCAGTTCTTC.